This T cell receptor beta chain comes out of a study of early T cells in non-severe SARS-CoV-2 infection. For the study at large: Sequencing input comprised bulk RNA from unsorted whole blood; chain pairing was not available. Study-level points and caveats: Anti-spike CD8 specificities were favored by VDJdb matching, whose results missed private and CD4 specificities.

This clonotype was seen more than once but under ten times. Antigen: not known. Researchers tagged individual cDNA molecules with unique molecular identifiers. TCRdb processed the 5' RACE reads anew with MiXCR; each CDR3 protein has one entry. The sample consists of 60,000 to 65,000 distinct CDR3 sequences, 8.5% to 9.5% of them appearing once. The CDR3 is made up of 12 amino acids. Deletions cut 7 bases from V and 9 bases from J, with 10 bases between. CDR1 is LGHDT, CDR2 YNNKEL, per germline (reference sequence). The chain is built from TRBV3-1 and TRBJ1-6; D is unclear. The receptor's source is an adult who was a healthcare worker with PCR-confirmed SARS-CoV-2 infection or an uninfected control (not recorded which). What was sequenced was whole blood. The CDR3 reads CASNEARSPLHF. DNA for the CDR3: TGTGCCAGCAATGAGGCCCGTTCACCCCTCCACTTT.